The 2 T cell receptor beta chains reported below all come from one sample, sequenced in a study of blood T cell repertoires in COVID-19. The assay was immunoSEQ multiplex PCR, and TCRdb's table has in-frame clones only and misses some. Of about 210,000 clones listed, 81% were seen once; the top ten hold around 9.3%. The sample comprised PBMCs or T cells enriched from blood (not recorded which). Every receptor here comes from a woman in her forties or fifties with acute COVID-19.

CDR3 sequence: CASSFRVWDTQYF. The CDR3, as DNA: TGCGCCAGCAGCTTCAGGGTTTGGGATACGCAGTATTTT. The J gene is TRBJ2-3, the V gene TRBV5-1; tentative D call: TRBD1 (5 bases). Germline CDR1 and CDR2: SGHRS and YFSETQ. The CDR3 is 13 amino acids. V lost 2 bases, J lost 6 bases, and 10 bases lay in between.

J is TRBJ1-1 and V is TRBV6-2 or TRBV6-3; 11 positions agree with TRBD1. Germline CDR1 MNHEY, CDR2 SVGEGT. V shed 3 bases and J 3 bases; nucleotides not matched to a gene: 6. CDR3 length: 16 residues. The CDR3 here is CASSYSGTGGYTEAFF. In DNA, the CDR3 is TGTGCCAGCAGTTATTCCGGGACAGGGGGATACACTGAAGCTTTCTTT.